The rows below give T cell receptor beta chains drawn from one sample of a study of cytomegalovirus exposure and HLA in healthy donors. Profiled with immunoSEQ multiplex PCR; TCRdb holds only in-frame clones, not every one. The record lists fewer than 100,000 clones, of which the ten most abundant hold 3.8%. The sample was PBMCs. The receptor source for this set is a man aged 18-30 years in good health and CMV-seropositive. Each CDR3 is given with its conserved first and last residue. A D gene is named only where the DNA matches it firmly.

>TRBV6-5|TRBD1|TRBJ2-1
CASRMGQGAHNEQFF
TGTGCCAGCAGAATGGGACAGGGGGCGCACAATGAGCAGTTCTTC
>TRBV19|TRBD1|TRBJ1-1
CASMGQGYGEAFF
TGTGCCAGTATGGGACAGGGATATGGTGAAGCTTTCTTT
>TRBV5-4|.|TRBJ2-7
CASSLEGYEQYF
TGTGCCAGCAGCTTGGAGGGGTACGAGCAGTACTTC
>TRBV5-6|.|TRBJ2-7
CASSSGESYEQYF
TGTGCCAGCAGCTCCGGGGAGTCCTACGAGCAGTACTTC
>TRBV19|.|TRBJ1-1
CASREGNTEAFF
TGTGCCAGTAGAGAGGGGAACACTGAAGCTTTCTTT
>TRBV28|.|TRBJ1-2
CASSLRAGLEANYGYTF
TGTGCCAGCAGTTTAAGGGCAGGGCTCGAAGCTAACTATGGCTACACCTTC
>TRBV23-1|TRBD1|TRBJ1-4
CASSHPQGTNEKLFF
TGCGCCAGCAGTCATCCACAGGGGACTAATGAAAAACTGTTTTTT
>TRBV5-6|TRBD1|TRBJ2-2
CASSSGTGPAGELFF
TGTGCCAGCAGCTCCGGGACAGGGCCGGCCGGGGAGCTGTTTTTT
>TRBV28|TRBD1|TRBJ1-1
CASGNFRGPEEAFF
TGTGCCAGCGGGAACTTCAGGGGGCCGGAGGAAGCTTTCTTT
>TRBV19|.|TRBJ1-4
CASSGWGGTNEKLFF
TGTGCCAGTTCAGGGTGGGGTGGAACTAATGAAAAACTGTTTTTT
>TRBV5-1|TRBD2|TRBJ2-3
CASSLGLAGGRSFDTQYF
TGCGCCAGCAGCTTAGGACTAGCGGGAGGCCGTTCATTTGATACGCAGTATTTT
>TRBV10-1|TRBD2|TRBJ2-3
CASSESAGPPTDTQYF
TGCGCCAGCAGTGAGTCAGCGGGGCCCCCCACAGATACGCAGTATTTT
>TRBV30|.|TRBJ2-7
CAWSVRVDHEQYF
TGTGCCTGGAGTGTACGGGTTGATCACGAGCAGTACTTC
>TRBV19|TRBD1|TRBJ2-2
CASTGTGGANTGELFF
TGTGCCAGTACCGGGACAGGGGGCGCGAACACCGGGGAGCTGTTTTTT
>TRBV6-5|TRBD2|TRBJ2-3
CASSSTGGLGDTQYF
TGTGCCAGCAGTTCGACGGGAGGGCTTGGAGATACGCAGTATTTT
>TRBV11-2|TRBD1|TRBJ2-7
CASSMGTGIEQYF
TGTGCCAGCAGCATGGGGACAGGGATCGAGCAGTACTTC
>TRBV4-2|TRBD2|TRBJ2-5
CASSQDGTGGQETQYF
TGTGCCAGCAGCCAAGATGGGACGGGAGGCCAGGAGACCCAGTACTTC
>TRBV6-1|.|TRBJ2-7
CASSEFVGEANEQYF
TGTGCCAGCAGTGAATTCGTGGGAGAAGCCAACGAGCAGTACTTC
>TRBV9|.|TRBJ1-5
CASGGGRGPQHF
TGTGCCAGCGGGGGGGGGCGCGGGCCCCAGCATTTT
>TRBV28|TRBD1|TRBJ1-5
CASSLVGQGHQPQHF
TGTGCCAGCAGTTTGGTGGGACAGGGTCATCAGCCCCAGCATTTT
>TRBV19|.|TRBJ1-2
CASSIESGRYGYTF
TGTGCCAGTAGTATAGAATCAGGGAGGTATGGCTACACCTTC